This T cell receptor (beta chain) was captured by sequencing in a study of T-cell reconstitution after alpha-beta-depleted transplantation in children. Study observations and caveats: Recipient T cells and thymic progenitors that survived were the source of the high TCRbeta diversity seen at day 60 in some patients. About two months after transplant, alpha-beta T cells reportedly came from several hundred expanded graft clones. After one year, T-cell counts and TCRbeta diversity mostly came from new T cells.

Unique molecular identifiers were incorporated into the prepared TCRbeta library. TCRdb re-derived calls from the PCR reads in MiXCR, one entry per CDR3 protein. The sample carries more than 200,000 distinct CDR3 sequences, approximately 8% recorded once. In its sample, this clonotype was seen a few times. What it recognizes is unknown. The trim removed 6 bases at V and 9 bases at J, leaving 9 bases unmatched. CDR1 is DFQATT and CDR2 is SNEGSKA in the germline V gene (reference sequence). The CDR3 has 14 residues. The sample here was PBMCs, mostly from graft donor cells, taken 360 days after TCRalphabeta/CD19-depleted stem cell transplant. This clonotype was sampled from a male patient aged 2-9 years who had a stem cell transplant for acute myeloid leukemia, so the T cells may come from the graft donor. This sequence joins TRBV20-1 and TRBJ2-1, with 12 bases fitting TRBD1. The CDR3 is CSAKPGTGGGEQFF. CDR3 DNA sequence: TGCAGTGCCAAACCCGGGACAGGGGGCGGTGAGCAGTTCTTC.